This is a list of T cell receptor beta chains from one sample in a study of blood T cell repertoires in COVID-19. Clones were sequenced by immunoSEQ multiplex PCR, and TCRdb holds only the in-frame ones, with some missing. Among about 400,000 clones listed, about 90% were seen once. The source material was PBMCs or T cells enriched from blood (not recorded which). The source is a woman aged 30 to 39 who had recovered from COVID-19. Each CDR3 is given with its conserved first and last residue. A D gene is named only where the DNA matches it firmly. Not every row has a clone size; where given, it reads once, few, many or a size class.

j_gene | v_gene | d_gene | abundance | CDR3aa | CDR3nt
TRBJ1-1 | TRBV7-9 | TRBD1 | NA | CASSLARTGQAFF | TGTGCCAGCAGCTTAGCCAGGACAGGACAAGCTTTCTTT
TRBJ2-7 | TRBV16 | NA | NA | CASSHDFRGSEQYF | TGTGCCAGCAGCCACGACTTTAGGGGATCCGAGCAGTACTTC
TRBJ1-5 | TRBV30 | NA | NA | CAWSVLGTVTHQPQHF | TGTGCCTGGAGTGTACTCGGAACAGTGACCCATCAGCCCCAGCATTTT
TRBJ1-1 | TRBV27 | NA | NA | CASSLRSFTEAFF | TGTGCCAGCAGTTTACGTTCGTTCACTGAAGCTTTCTTT
TRBJ2-1 | TRBV5-1 | TRBD1 | NA | CASSLTLGQGRNNEQFF | TGCGCCAGCAGCTTGACCCTAGGACAGGGGAGAAACAATGAGCAGTTCTTC
TRBJ2-7 | TRBV6-5 | TRBD2 | NA | CASSFGRLAGTYEQYF | TGTGCCAGCAGTTTCGGACGACTAGCGGGGACTTACGAGCAGTACTTC
TRBJ1-2 | TRBV6-5 | NA | NA | CASSLDKWNYGYTF | TGTGCCAGCAGCCTAGATAAATGGAACTATGGCTACACCTTC
TRBJ1-2 | TRBV29-1 | TRBD1 | NA | CSVSQGAEMGYTF | TGCAGCGTATCTCAGGGGGCGGAGATGGGCTACACCTTC
TRBJ2-5 | TRBV5-1 | NA | NA | CASRPGLYVKETQYF | TGCGCCAGCAGACCCGGACTATATGTGAAGGAGACCCAGTACTTC
TRBJ2-7 | TRBV4-1 | TRBD1 | NA | CASSLPWGQGIYEQYF | TGCGCCAGCAGCCTCCCTTGGGGACAGGGGATCTACGAGCAGTACTTC
TRBJ2-3 | TRBV6-5 | TRBD2 | NA | CASENSGRVGDTQYF | TGTGCCAGCGAGAATAGCGGGAGGGTGGGAGATACGCAGTATTTT
TRBJ2-7 | TRBV7-9 | TRBD1 | NA | CASRGTHGTGSDEQYF | TGTGCCAGCAGAGGAACCCACGGGACAGGGAGCGACGAGCAGTACTTC
TRBJ1-2 | TRBV19 | TRBD1 | NA | CASSPSGQSYGYTF | TGTGCCAGTAGTCCATCGGGACAGTCCTATGGCTACACCTTC
TRBJ1-5 | TRBV16 | NA | few | CASSQWADQPQHF | TGTGCCAGCAGCCAATGGGCAGATCAGCCCCAGCATTTT
TRBJ2-7 | TRBV11-2 | NA | NA | CASSPVGPSYEQYF | TGTGCCAGCAGCCCTGTGGGGCCCTCCTACGAGCAGTACTTC
TRBJ1-3 | TRBV5-4 | TRBD1 | NA | CASSPGTGAGNTIYF | TGTGCCAGCAGCCCCGGGACAGGGGCTGGAAACACCATATATTTT
TRBJ1-2 | TRBV28 | NA | NA | CASSQTGGYTF | TGTGCCAGCAGCCAAACGGGAGGCTACACCTTC
TRBJ2-2 | TRBV7-3 | NA | NA | CASRSNPNTGELFF | TGTGCCAGCAGATCAAATCCGAACACCGGGGAGCTGTTTTTT
TRBJ2-3 | TRBV18 | NA | NA | CASSPRTSGYTDTQYF | TGTGCCAGCTCACCACGTACTTCGGGGTACACAGATACGCAGTATTTT
TRBJ2-7 | TRBV3-1/TRBV3-2 | NA | NA | CASSHRRSGSYEQYF | TGTGCCAGCAGCCACAGACGGTCCGGGTCCTACGAGCAGTACTTC
TRBJ1-5 | TRBV19 | NA | NA | CASNTQRGQPQHF | TGTGCCAGTAATACACAAAGGGGTCAGCCCCAGCATTTT
TRBJ2-7 | TRBV18 | NA | NA | CASSPGTGPYEQYF | TGTGCCAGCTCACCCGGGACTGGTCCCTACGAGCAGTACTTC
TRBJ2-5 | TRBV7-9 | TRBD2 | NA | CASSGLAGELETQYF | TGTGCCAGCAGCGGGCTAGCGGGGGAGTTGGAGACCCAGTACTTC
TRBJ2-7 | TRBV19 | TRBD1 | NA | CASSIPGQGAYEQYF | TGTGCCAGTAGTATTCCGGGACAGGGGGCCTACGAGCAGTACTTC
TRBJ2-2 | TRBV7-9 | NA | NA | CASSLAAVNTGELFF | TGTGCCAGCAGCTTAGCGGCAGTTAACACCGGGGAGCTGTTTTTT
TRBJ2-2 | TRBV11-2 | TRBD1 | NA | CASSVTGTGNTGELFF | TGTGCCAGCAGTGTTACCGGGACAGGGAACACCGGGGAGCTGTTTTTT
TRBJ1-1 | TRBV10-2 | NA | NA | CASSEWAQNTEAFF | TGCGCCAGCAGTGAGTGGGCCCAGAACACTGAAGCTTTCTTT
TRBJ2-5 | TRBV6-1 | NA | NA | CASSEGLVVTQYF | TGTGCCAGCAGTGAAGGACTAGTAGTTACCCAGTACTTC
TRBJ2-3 | TRBV5-1 | NA | NA | CASSFVSGDTQYF | TGCGCCAGCAGCTTTGTTTCGGGGGATACGCAGTATTTT
TRBJ1-2 | TRBV25-1 | NA | NA | CASSEYGGVDGYTF | TGTGCCAGCAGTGAATATGGGGGGGTTGATGGCTACACCTTC
TRBJ1-1 | TRBV7-9 | TRBD1 | NA | CATDRGLRSEAFF | TGTGCCACGGACAGGGGGCTGAGGTCTGAAGCTTTCTTT
TRBJ1-3 | TRBV5-1 | TRBD1 | NA | CASSPTPTGDNGNTIYF | TGCGCCAGCAGCCCTACTCCGACAGGGGACAATGGAAACACCATATATTTT
TRBJ2-7 | TRBV24-1 | TRBD2 | NA | CATSASSGRYEQYF | TGTGCCACCAGTGCCTCTAGCGGGAGGTACGAGCAGTACTTC
TRBJ1-1 | TRBV5-1 | TRBD1 | NA | CASSFGTDTEAFF | TGCGCCAGCAGCTTCGGGACAGACACTGAAGCTTTCTTT
TRBJ2-3 | TRBV3-1/TRBV3-2 | NA | NA | CASSQNTVSSSTQYF | TGTGCCAGCAGCCAAAACACGGTATCTAGTTCCACGCAGTATTTT
TRBJ1-3 | TRBV7-8 | NA | NA | CASSQTGTRGNTIYF | TGTGCCAGCAGCCAGACCGGGACTCGAGGAAACACCATATATTTT
TRBJ1-4 | TRBV2 | NA | NA | CASSRSSPREKLFF | TGTGCCAGCAGTCGATCCAGTCCCCGCGAAAAACTGTTTTTT
TRBJ2-5 | TRBV4-1 | TRBD2 | once | CASSLSRLAGEETQYF | TGCGCCAGCAGCCTAAGCCGACTAGCGGGAGAGGAGACCCAGTACTTC
TRBJ2-2 | TRBV19 | NA | many | CASSHPRSLAGELFF | TGTGCCAGTAGTCACCCGCGAAGTCTCGCCGGGGAGCTGTTTTTT
TRBJ2-3 | TRBV4-2 | TRBD2 | NA | CASSQDASGRASDTQYF | TGTGCCAGCAGCCAAGACGCTAGCGGGAGGGCTTCAGATACGCAGTATTTT
TRBJ2-3 | TRBV5-6 | TRBD2 | once | CASSSLAGGRMQYF | TGTGCCAGCAGTTCACTAGCGGGGGGGCGGATGCAGTATTTT
TRBJ1-1 | TRBV21-1 | NA | NA | CASSKHTHTTEAFF | TGTGCCAGCAGCAAGCATACACACACCACTGAAGCTTTCTTT
TRBJ2-7 | TRBV10-3 | NA | NA | CAISESTGGYEQYF | TGTGCCATCAGTGAGTCGACCGGGGGATACGAGCAGTACTTC
TRBJ1-1 | TRBV18 | NA | NA | CASSPRGNTRDTEAFF | TGTGCCAGCTCACCACGCGGGAATACGAGGGACACTGAAGCTTTCTTT
TRBJ2-5 | TRBV11-2 | TRBD2 | NA | CASPSQGNSGGAGETQYF | TGTGCCAGCCCCTCGCAGGGCAATAGCGGGGGGGCAGGGGAGACCCAGTACTTC
TRBJ2-7 | TRBV3-1/TRBV3-2 | NA | NA | CASSQAVYEQYF | TGTGCCAGCAGCCAAGCCGTCTACGAGCAGTACTTC
TRBJ2-1 | TRBV9 | TRBD2 | NA | CASSTTSGPLHNEQFF | TGTGCCAGCAGCACGACTAGCGGGCCGCTCCACAATGAGCAGTTCTTC
TRBJ1-6 | TRBV9 | NA | NA | CASSVAGSSSYNSPLHF | TGTGCCAGCAGCGTAGCAGGGTCTAGTTCCTATAATTCACCCCTCCACTTT
TRBJ2-3 | TRBV29-1 | TRBD2 | NA | CSVGTSGQATDTQYF | TGCAGCGTTGGGACTAGCGGCCAAGCCACAGATACGCAGTATTTT
TRBJ2-7 | TRBV28 | NA | NA | CASSLTEPTYEQYF | TGTGCCAGCAGTTTAACAGAACCAACCTACGAGCAGTACTTC
TRBJ2-7 | TRBV18 | TRBD1 | once | CASSADRGGSYEQYF | TGTGCCAGCTCAGCAGACAGGGGAGGCTCCTACGAGCAGTACTTC
TRBJ1-5 | TRBV19 | TRBD1 | NA | CASSQGASNQPQHF | TGTGCCAGTAGTCAGGGGGCTAGCAATCAGCCCCAGCATTTT
TRBJ2-1 | TRBV5-1 | TRBD2 | NA | CASSFVAGSYNEQFF | TGCGCCAGCAGCTTTGTAGCGGGATCCTACAATGAGCAGTTCTTC
TRBJ2-2 | TRBV27 | NA | NA | CASSVRRTTVNTGELFF | TGTGCCAGCAGCGTGCGGAGGACGACGGTTAACACCGGGGAGCTGTTTTTT
TRBJ2-7 | TRBV5-1 | NA | NA | CASSLTDGSFSYEQYF | TGCGCCAGCAGCCTTACGGACGGGAGCTTCTCCTACGAGCAGTACTTC
TRBJ2-7 | TRBV12-3/TRBV12-4 | TRBD1 | NA | CASTTGSYEQYF | TGTGCCAGCACGACAGGGAGCTACGAGCAGTACTTC
TRBJ2-7 | TRBV6-5 | TRBD2 | NA | CASRETGTSGYEQYF | TGTGCCAGCAGAGAGACCGGGACTAGCGGCTACGAGCAGTACTTC
TRBJ1-1 | TRBV18 | NA | NA | CASSPETQNTEAFF | TGTGCCAGCTCACCAGAGACACAGAACACTGAAGCTTTCTTT
TRBJ1-4 | TRBV6-1 | NA | once | CASSEGRGLTNEKLFF | TGTGCCAGCAGTGAGGGCAGGGGATTGACTAATGAAAAACTGTTTTTT
TRBJ2-2 | TRBV27 | TRBD2 | once | CASIFSGSGTGELFF | TGTGCCAGCATCTTCAGCGGGAGTGGCACCGGGGAGCTGTTTTTT